This T cell receptor beta chain derives from a study of regulatory T cells in long-lasting Graves disease. Germline CDR1 reads MDHEN; CDR2 reads SYDVKM. The CDR3 has 14 residues. Trimming removed 6 bases from V and 1 base from J, with 12 bases in between. Many counts were recorded for this clonotype. TCR beta libraries were built with iRepertoire HTBI primers and Arm-PCR of CDR3 regions. TCRdb independently ran MiXCR on the multiplex PCR reads; one entry per CDR3 protein. The table has 650,000 to 700,000 distinct CDR3 sequences, approximately 31% seen once. Sample time point: persistent/refractory GD, antithyroid drugs over 5 years with positive TRAb. PBMC-derived RNA was used for the TCR library.

The chain is built from TRBV28 and TRBJ1-1; D not resolved. The clonotype comes from a female donor with Graves disease. The starting material was peripheral blood mononuclear cells (PBMCs), obtained when the disease was refractory, from a patient treated with antithyroid drugs. CDR3 bases: TGTGCCAGCAGACCCGTGGTGGGGAACACTGAAGCTTTCTTT. Protein sequence: CASRPVVGNTEAFF.